This entry describes one T cell receptor (beta chain). Its antigen is as yet unknown. This sample stems from a study of T cells in narcolepsy. The wider study: Patients with NT1 or NT2 and healthy control donors were enrolled.

The length of the CDR3 is 19 residues. Assay used: immunoSEQ multiplex PCR; TCRdb lists only in-frame clones, some missing. This repertoire shows about 40,000 clones, approximately 88% found once; its top ten account for around 1.2%. Study findings and constraints: Reportedly, autoreactive clonotypes were serially detected in patients' blood but not controls'. No autoreactive T cell clone sequences appeared in some memory CD4+ repertoires. Same-patient CSF and blood CD4+ T cell clonotypes included HCRT-specific and TRIB2-specific autoreactive ones.

This clonotype was obtained from a human donor with narcolepsy. Specimen: CD45RA- memory CD4+ T cells from PBMCs. V is TRBV21-1 and J is TRBJ2-4; the table's D call of TRBD2 was not tested on the DNA. TRBV21-1 corresponds to a pseudogene. In DNA form, the CDR3 reads TGTGCCAGCAGCAAAGTAGGACTAGCGGGAGCTAGGTGCAAAAACATTCAGTACTTC. It translates to CASSKVGLAGARCKNIQYF.